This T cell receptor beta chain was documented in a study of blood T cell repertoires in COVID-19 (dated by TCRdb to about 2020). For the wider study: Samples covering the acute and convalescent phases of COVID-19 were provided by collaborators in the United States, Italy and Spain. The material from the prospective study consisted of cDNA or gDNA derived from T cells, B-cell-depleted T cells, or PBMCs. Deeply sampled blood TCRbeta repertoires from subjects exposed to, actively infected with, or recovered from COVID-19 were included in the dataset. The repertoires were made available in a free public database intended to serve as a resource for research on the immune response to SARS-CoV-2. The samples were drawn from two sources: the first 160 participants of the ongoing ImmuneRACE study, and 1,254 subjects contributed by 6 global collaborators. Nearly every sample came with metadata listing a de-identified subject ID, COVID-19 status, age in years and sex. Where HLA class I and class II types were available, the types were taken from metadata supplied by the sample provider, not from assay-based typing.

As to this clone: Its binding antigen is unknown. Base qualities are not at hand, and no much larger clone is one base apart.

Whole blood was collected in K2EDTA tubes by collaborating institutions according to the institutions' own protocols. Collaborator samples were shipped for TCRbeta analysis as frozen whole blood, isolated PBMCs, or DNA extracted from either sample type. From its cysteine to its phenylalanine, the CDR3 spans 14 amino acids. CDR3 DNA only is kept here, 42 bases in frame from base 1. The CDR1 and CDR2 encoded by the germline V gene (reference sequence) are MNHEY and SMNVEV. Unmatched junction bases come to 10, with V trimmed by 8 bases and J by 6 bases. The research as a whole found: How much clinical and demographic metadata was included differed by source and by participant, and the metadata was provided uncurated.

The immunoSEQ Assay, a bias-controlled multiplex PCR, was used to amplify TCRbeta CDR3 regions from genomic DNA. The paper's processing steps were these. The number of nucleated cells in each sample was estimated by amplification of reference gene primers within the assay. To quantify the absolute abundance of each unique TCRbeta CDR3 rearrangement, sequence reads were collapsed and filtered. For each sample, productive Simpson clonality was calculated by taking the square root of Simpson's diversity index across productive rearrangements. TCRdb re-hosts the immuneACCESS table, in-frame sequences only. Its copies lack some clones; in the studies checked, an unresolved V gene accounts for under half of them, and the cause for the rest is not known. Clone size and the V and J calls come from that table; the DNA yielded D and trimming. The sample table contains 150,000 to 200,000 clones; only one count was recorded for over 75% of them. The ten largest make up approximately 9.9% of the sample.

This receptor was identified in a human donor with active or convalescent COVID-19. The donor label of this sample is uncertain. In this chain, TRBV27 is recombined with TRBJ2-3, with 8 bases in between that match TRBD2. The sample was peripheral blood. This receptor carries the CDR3 CASSPGLGGDTQYF. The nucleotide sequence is TGTGCCAGCTCCCCGGGACTAGGGGGGGATACGCAGTATTTT.